One and the same sample provided the 16 T cell receptor beta chains below, sequenced in a study of T cells after somatic rescue of genetic block. The assay was immunoSEQ multiplex PCR, and TCRdb's table has in-frame clones only and misses some. Of about 67,000 clones listed, roughly 94% are singletons. Sequenced sample: peripheral blood mononuclear cells (PBMCs). These receptors all come from a man aged 40-50 years.

V is TRBV2 and J is TRBJ1-5; TRBD1 matches 8 bases. This CDR3 spans 17 amino acids. The junction had 10 bases not matched to a gene; V was cut back by 6 bases and J by 0 bases. Looked up from germline, CDR1 is SNHLY and CDR2 is FYNNEI. This CDR3 is CASRGTGSRYSNQPQHF. CDR3 DNA sequence: TGTGCCAGCAGAGGGACAGGCAGTCGATATAGCAATCAGCCCCAGCATTTT.

This chain links TRBV2 with TRBJ2-2; D is undetermined. CDR3 size: 14 residues. Between the trimmed V and J ends, which lost 2 bases and 1 base, there was a span of 5 bases. Germline CDR1 and CDR2: SNHLY and FYNNEI. The CDR3, as DNA: TGTGCCAGCAGTGAACGCCTGAACACCGGGGAGCTGTTTTTT. Its protein is CASSERLNTGELFF.

This chain links TRBV6-5 with TRBJ2-1; 10 bases fit TRBD1. The trim removed 5 bases at V and 7 bases at J, leaving 8 bases unmatched. Germline V gene sequence: CDR1 MNHEY, CDR2 SVGAGI. CDR3 length equals 15 residues. In nucleotides, the CDR3 is TGTGCCAGCAGTCCTGACAGGGGGCAAGTGAATGAGCAGTTCTTC. Protein product: CASSPDRGQVNEQFF.

The CDR3 nucleotides are TGTGCCAGCAGCCACACGAACACCGGGGAGCTGTTTTTT. Its protein product is CASSHTNTGELFF. This rearrangement joins TRBV25-1 to TRBJ2-2; no clear D. The CDR3 totals 13 residues. The germline gives CDR1 MGHDK, CDR2 SYGVNS. Trimming pared 6 bases from V and 0 bases from J, leaving 5 bases between.

The chain uses TRBV28 and TRBJ2-7; D not certain. This CDR3 has 13 amino acids. V was pared by 1 base and J by 1 base, with 5 bases between. The germline gives CDR1 MDHEN, CDR2 SYDVKM. CDR3 amino acids: CASSLSASYEQYF. The CDR3 nucleotides read TGTGCCAGCAGTTTATCGGCTTCCTACGAGCAGTACTTC.

V and J are TRBV12-5 and TRBJ2-1; unclear D gene. Looked up from germline, CDR1 is LGHNT and CDR2 is FRNRAP. With 6 bases removed from V and 2 bases from J, the gap between germline ends came to 14 bases. The CDR3 contains 15 residues. CDR3 region: CASGPSLGPYNEQFF. CDR3 nucleotides: TGTGCTAGTGGCCCCTCCCTGGGCCCCTACAATGAGCAGTTCTTC.

This chain joins TRBV7-6 and TRBJ2-1, with TRBD2 identical over 9 bases. The trim removed 5 bases at V and 7 bases at J, leaving 9 bases unmatched. Germline V gives CDR1 SGHVS, CDR2 FNYEAQ. The CDR3 has 15 residues. The CDR3 bases are TGTGCCAGCAGCCATAGCGGGAGTCTCGGTAATGAGCAGTTCTTC. This sequence encodes CASSHSGSLGNEQFF.

V and J are TRBV29-1 and TRBJ1-1; a possible D gene is TRBD1 (5 bases). Between the trimmed V and J ends, which lost 3 bases and 5 bases, there was a span of 22 bases. The CDR3 runs to 16 residues. The germline CDR1 and CDR2 sequences are SQVTM and ANQGSEA. Here the CDR3 reads CSVDLGDELYRTEAFF. CDR3 nucleotide sequence: TGCAGCGTTGACTTAGGGGATGAGCTGTATAGAACTGAAGCTTTCTTT.

CDR3 protein: CASSEWDRAFEKLFF. The DNA for the CDR3 is TGTGCCAGCAGTGAATGGGACAGGGCATTTGAAAAACTGTTTTTT. The gene calls are TRBV2 and TRBJ1-4, with 9 bases that match TRBD1. This CDR3 region has 15 residues. The germline V gene encodes CDR1 SNHLY and CDR2 FYNNEI. V lost 2 bases and J lost 7; bases outside the gene matches: 5.

The V call is TRBV28, the J call TRBJ1-5; possibly TRBD1 for D (6 bases). Germline values: CDR1 MDHEN, CDR2 SYDVKM. This CDR3 region has 15 residues. V gave up 10 bases and J gave up 11 bases, with 27 bases separating them. CDR3 protein: CATSKIGGQPWTQHF. The CDR3 coding sequence is TGTGCCACCTCGAAGATCGGAGGACAGCCTTGGACCCAGCATTTT.

This rearrangement joins TRBV13 to TRBJ2-7; D gene unclear. The CDR3 has 13 amino acids. The germline V gene encodes CDR1 PRHDT and CDR2 FYEKMQ (reference sequence). V dropped 0 bases and J dropped 3 bases, with 6 bases sitting between them. The CDR3 loop is CASSLGLIYEQYF. The CDR3 DNA sequence: TGTGCCAGCAGCTTAGGGCTAATCTACGAGCAGTACTTC.

The chain joins TRBV6-5 to TRBJ1-2; weak D call: TRBD1 (5 bases). Germline V gene data show CDR1 as MNHEY and CDR2 as SVGAGI. V was clipped by 2 bases and J by 3 bases, with 13 bases between them. CDR3 length: 15 amino acids. The CDR3 DNA reads as TGTGCCAGCAGTTACCAGGCAGGGCGGGACTATGGCTACACCTTC. Its protein product is CASSYQAGRDYGYTF.

The rearrangement joins TRBV21-1 to TRBJ2-5; whether TRBD2, the table's D call, matches the DNA was not checked. TRBV21-1 is labeled a pseudogene. This CDR3 is built from 15 residues. The CDR3 spells CASSSGTSGRKEQYF. The CDR3 DNA reads TGTGCCAGCAGCTCCGGGACTAGCGGGAGGAAGGAGCAGTACTTC.

This chain connects TRBV4-1 to TRBJ2-1, with TRBD1 matching over 7 bases. The germline V gene encodes CDR1 MGHRA and CDR2 YSYEKL. This CDR3 region has 17 residues. The trim removed 0 bases at V and 0 bases at J, leaving 5 bases unmatched. The CDR3 loop reads CASSQDVEGASYNEQFF. In nucleotides, the CDR3 is TGCGCCAGCAGCCAAGATGTTGAGGGGGCCTCCTACAATGAGCAGTTCTTC.

CDR3 region: CASSLDRGSYNEQFF. As DNA, the CDR3 is TGTGCCAGCAGCTTAGACAGGGGTTCCTACAATGAGCAGTTCTTC. The chain uses TRBV7-9 and TRBJ2-1; TRBD1 matches 7 bases. The CDR3 is 15 residues long. Germline loops: CDR1 SEHNR, CDR2 FQNEAQ (reference sequence). V shed 1 base and J 1 base; nucleotides not matched to a gene: 1.

This chain joins TRBV5-8 and TRBJ2-4, with 10 bases that match TRBD1. Looked up from germline, CDR1 is SGHTS and CDR2 is YDEGEE. This CDR3 has 18 residues. V shed 4 bases and J 4 bases; nucleotides not matched to a gene: 14. The CDR3 region is CASSKDRGGLRFKNIQYF. The CDR3 coding sequence is TGTGCCAGCAGCAAGGACAGGGGGGGGCTACGGTTTAAAAACATTCAGTACTTC.